This section outlines one TCR beta chain sequence together with its context. Authors' data handling: Nucleated cell counts were estimated from reference gene primer amplification. Clones were read by immunoSEQ multiplex PCR, and TCRdb kept only the in-frame ones, dropping some. V and J calls and clone size follow that table, whereas D and trimming were derived from the DNA. The table includes roughly 84,000 clones, approximately 75% detected once. This CDR3 contains 13 residues. With 5 bases removed from V and 8 bases from J, the gap between germline ends came to 13 bases. Germline lookup yields CDR1 SGHTA and CDR2 FQGNSA. The record originates from a study of blood T cell repertoires in COVID-19. Whole-study context: T cells, B-cell-depleted T cells, or PBMCs supplied cDNA or gDNA.

The origin of this receptor is a woman aged 50 to 60 with acute or convalescent COVID-19. The chain joins TRBV7-2 to TRBJ1-3; no reliable D call. Material: peripheral blood. The CDR3 is CASSLRRVDTIYF. The CDR3 region has the DNA TGTGCCAGCAGCCTCCGGCGGGTCGACACCATATATTTT.